This entry is about one TCR beta chain. Its target is not known. The entry originates in a study of cytomegalovirus exposure and HLA in healthy donors. Study-level points and caveats: The study recorded some 160 TCR beta chains that were cytomegalovirus-associated. Most likely, a cluster of highly shared sequence variants arose as a sequencing artifact. Sequences of the TCR beta chain were said to predict the HLA-A and HLA-B alleles of most subjects accurately.

CDR3 length: 16 amino acids. Germline lookup yields CDR1 MGHRA and CDR2 YSYEKL. V was pared by 2 bases and J by 4 bases, with 5 bases of the junction left unmatched. With 60 Vbeta and 13 Jbeta primers, the PCR was carried out. Repertoires were generated with immunoSEQ multiplex PCR, while TCRdb's copy carries only in-frame clones and drops some. The sample carries over 95,000 clones, 82% recorded once. This chain joins TRBV4-1 and TRBJ1-6; 7 nucleotides line up with TRBD1. This receptor was identified in a woman aged 18-29 years in good health and CMV-seronegative. Sequences were obtained from PBMCs. The CDR3 DNA sequence: TGCGCCAGCAGCCAAAGTGACAGGGTTTATAATTCACCCCTCCACTTT. Its protein product is CASSQSDRVYNSPLHF.